The clone carrying this T cell receptor beta chain was counted once. Per the germline V gene, CDR1 is SNHLY and CDR2 is FYNNEI. With 6 bases clipped from V and 11 bases from J, the junction kept 6 bases outside the gene matches. The CDR3 sequence is 11 residues long. Measured with immunoSEQ multiplex PCR; TCRdb has only the in-frame clones, and not every one. The table records fewer than 80,000 clones, more than 85% of them present only once. This specimen comes from a study of OX40 agonist ivuxolimab in advanced cancers. The TCR originated in an adult with an advanced solid tumor such as melanoma, head and neck, liver or kidney cancer. V is TRBV2 and J is TRBJ1-1, with 7 bases identical to TRBD1. This specimen consisted of CD4+ or CD8+ T cells sorted from blood, obtained in a trial of the OX40 agonist ivuxolimab. Written as DNA, the CDR3 is TGTGCCAGCAGCCCAGGGGGTTGGGCTTTCTTT. This translates into CASSPGGWAFF. Full variable domain (remainder filled in from reference TRBV2 and TRBJ1-1): EPEVTQTPSHQVTQMGQEVILRCVPISNHLYFYWYRQILGQKVEFLVSFYNNEISEKSEIFDDQFSVERPDGSNFTLKIRSTKLEDSAMYFCASSPGGWAFFGQGTRLTVV.